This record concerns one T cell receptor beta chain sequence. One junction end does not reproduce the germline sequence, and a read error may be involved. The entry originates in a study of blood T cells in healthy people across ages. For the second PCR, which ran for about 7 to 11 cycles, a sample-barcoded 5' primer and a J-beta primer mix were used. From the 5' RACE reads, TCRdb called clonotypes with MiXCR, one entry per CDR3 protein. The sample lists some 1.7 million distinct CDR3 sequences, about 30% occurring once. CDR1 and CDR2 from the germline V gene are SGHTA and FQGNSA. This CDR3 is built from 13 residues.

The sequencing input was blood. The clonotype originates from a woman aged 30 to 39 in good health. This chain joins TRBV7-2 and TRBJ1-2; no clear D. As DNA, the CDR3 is TGTGCCAGCAGCACCGTCCTGTTTGAGGGCTGCACCTTC. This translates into CASSTVLFEGCTF.